This T cell receptor beta chain is from a study of shared clonotypes between healthy human individuals. Sequenced by immunoSEQ multiplex PCR; TCRdb stores in-frame clones only, minus some. The sample consists of 700,000 or so clones, about three quarters of them appearing once. The specimen sequenced was memory CD4+ T cells sorted from blood. Subset noted: CD45RA-negative fraction. The origin of this receptor is a woman aged 30 to 39 in good health.

CDR3 loop: CASSQDRGNYGYTF. The CDR3 bases are TGTGCCAGCAGCCAGGACAGGGGAAACTATGGCTACACCTTC. This chain links TRBV28 with TRBJ1-2, with 9 bases fitting TRBD1. This CDR3 comprises 14 residues. The germline gives CDR1 MDHEN, CDR2 SYDVKM. V was pared by 6 bases and J by 2 bases, with 4 bases of the junction left unmatched.